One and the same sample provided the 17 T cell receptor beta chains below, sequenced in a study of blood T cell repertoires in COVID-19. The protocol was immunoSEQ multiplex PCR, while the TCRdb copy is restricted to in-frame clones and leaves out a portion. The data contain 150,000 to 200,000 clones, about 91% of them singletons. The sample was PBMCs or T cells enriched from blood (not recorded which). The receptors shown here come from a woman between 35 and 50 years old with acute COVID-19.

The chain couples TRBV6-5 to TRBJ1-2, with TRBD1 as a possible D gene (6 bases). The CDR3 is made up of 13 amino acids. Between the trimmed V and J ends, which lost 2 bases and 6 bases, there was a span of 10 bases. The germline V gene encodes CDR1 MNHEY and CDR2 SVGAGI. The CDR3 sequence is CASSYTGRDGYTF. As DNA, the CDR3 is TGTGCCAGCAGTTACACAGGGAGAGATGGCTACACCTTC.

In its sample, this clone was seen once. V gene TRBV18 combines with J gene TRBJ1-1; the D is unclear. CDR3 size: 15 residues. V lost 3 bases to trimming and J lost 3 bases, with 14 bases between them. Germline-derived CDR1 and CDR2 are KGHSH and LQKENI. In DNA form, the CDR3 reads TGTGCCAGCTCACCCTCCCTTGAGTTCCACACTGAAGCTTTCTTT. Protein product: CASSPSLEFHTEAFF. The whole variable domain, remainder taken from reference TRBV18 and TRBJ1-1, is NAGVMQNPRHLVRRRGQEARLRCSPMKGHSHVYWYRQLPEEGLKFMVYLQKENIIDESGMPKERFSAEFPKEGPSILRIQQVVRGDSAAYFCASSPSLEFHTEAFFGQGTRLTVV.

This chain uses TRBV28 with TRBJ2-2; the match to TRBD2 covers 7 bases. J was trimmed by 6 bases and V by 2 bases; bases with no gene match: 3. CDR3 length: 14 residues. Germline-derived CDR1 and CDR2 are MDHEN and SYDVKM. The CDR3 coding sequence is TGTGCCAGCAGTTTACGACTAGCTCCCGGGGAGCTGTTTTTT. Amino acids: CASSLRLAPGELFF. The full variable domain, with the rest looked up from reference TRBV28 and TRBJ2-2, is DVKVTQSSRYLVKRTGEKVFLECVQDMDHENMFWYRQDPGLGLRLIYFSYDVKMKEKGDIPEGYSVSREKKERFSLILESASTNQTSMYLCASSLRLAPGELFFGEGSRLTVL.

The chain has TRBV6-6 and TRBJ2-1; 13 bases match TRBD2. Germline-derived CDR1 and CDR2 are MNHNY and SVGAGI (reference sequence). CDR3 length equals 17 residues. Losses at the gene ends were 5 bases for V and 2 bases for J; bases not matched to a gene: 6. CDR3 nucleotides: TGTGCCAGCAGTCTTACTAGCGGGGGGGCCGCCTACAATGAGCAGTTCTTC. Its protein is CASSLTSGGAAYNEQFF.

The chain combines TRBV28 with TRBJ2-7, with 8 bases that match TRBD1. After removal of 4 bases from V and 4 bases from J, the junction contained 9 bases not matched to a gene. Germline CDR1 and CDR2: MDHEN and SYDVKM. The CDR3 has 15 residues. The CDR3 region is CASSSPRGQGYEQYF. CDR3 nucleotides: TGTGCCAGCAGTTCCCCCAGGGGGCAGGGTTACGAGCAGTACTTC. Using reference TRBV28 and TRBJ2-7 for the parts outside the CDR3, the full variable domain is DVKVTQSSRYLVKRTGEKVFLECVQDMDHENMFWYRQDPGLGLRLIYFSYDVKMKEKGDIPEGYSVSREKKERFSLILESASTNQTSMYLCASSSPRGQGYEQYFGPGTRLTVT.

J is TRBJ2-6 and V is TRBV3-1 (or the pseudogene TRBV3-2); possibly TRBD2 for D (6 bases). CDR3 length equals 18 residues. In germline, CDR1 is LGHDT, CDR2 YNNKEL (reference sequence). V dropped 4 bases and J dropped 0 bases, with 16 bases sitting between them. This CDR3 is CASSPAGLRDSGANVLTF. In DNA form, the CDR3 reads TGTGCCAGCAGCCCCGCGGGACTCCGCGACTCTGGGGCCAACGTCCTGACTTTC.

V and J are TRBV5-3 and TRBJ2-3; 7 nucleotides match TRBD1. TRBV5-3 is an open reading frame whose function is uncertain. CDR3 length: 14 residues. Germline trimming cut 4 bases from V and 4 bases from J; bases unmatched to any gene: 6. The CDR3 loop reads CARSRQGVSDTQYF. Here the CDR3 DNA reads TGTGCCAGAAGCCGACAGGGCGTTTCAGATACGCAGTATTTT.

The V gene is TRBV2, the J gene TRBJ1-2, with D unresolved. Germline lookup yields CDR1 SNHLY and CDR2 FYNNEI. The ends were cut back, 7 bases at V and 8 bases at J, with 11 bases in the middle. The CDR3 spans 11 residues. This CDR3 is CASNSGWGYTF. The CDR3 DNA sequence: TGTGCCAGCAATTCCGGGTGGGGCTACACCTTC.

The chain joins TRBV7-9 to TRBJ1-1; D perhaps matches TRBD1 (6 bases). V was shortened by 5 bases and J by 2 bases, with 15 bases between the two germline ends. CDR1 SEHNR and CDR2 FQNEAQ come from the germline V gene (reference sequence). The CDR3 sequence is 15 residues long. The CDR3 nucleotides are TGTGCCAGCAGCGGAAGACAGGTGGGAAACACTGAAGCTTTCTTT. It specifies CASSGRQVGNTEAFF.

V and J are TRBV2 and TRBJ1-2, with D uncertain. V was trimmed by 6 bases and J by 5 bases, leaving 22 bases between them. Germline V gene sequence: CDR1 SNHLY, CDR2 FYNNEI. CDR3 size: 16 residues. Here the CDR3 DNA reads TGTGCCAGCAGACCCGGAGTTGGTCCTCCCATGTATGGCTACACCTTC. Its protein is CASRPGVGPPMYGYTF.

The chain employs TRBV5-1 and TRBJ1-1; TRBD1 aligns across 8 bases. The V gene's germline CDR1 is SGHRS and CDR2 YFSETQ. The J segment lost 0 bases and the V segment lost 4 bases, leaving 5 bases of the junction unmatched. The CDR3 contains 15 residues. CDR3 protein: CASSTQGAVNTEAFF. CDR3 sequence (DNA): TGCGCCAGCAGCACCCAGGGGGCGGTGAACACTGAAGCTTTCTTT.

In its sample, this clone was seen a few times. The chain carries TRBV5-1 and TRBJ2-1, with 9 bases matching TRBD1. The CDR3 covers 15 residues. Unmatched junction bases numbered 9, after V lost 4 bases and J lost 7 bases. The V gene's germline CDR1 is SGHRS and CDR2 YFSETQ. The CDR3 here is CASSPTRGQGNEQFF. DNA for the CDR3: TGCGCCAGCAGCCCCACTCGGGGACAGGGAAATGAGCAGTTCTTC.

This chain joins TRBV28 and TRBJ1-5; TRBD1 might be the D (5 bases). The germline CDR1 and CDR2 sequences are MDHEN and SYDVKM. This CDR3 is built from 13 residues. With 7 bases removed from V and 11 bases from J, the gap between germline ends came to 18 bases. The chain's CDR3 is CASTPGTWVTQHF. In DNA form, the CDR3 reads TGTGCCAGCACCCCAGGGACTTGGGTGACCCAGCATTTT.

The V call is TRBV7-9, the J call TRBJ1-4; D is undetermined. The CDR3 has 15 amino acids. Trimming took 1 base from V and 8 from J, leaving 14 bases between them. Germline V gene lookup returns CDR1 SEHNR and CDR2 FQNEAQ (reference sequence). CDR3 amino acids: CASSLVYYGQEKLFF. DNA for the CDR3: TGTGCCAGCAGCTTAGTTTACTACGGTCAGGAAAAACTGTTTTTT. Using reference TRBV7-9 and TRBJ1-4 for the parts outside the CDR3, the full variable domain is DTGVSQNPRHKITKRGQNVTFRCDPISEHNRLYWYRQTLGQGPEFLTYFQNEAQLEKSRLLSDRFSAERPKGSFSTLEIQRTEQGDSAMYLCASSLVYYGQEKLFFGSGTQLSVL.

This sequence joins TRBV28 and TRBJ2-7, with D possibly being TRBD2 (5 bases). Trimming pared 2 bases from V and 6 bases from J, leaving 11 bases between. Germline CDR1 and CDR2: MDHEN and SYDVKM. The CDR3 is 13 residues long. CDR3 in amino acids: CASSLIGDFEQYF. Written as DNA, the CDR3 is TGTGCCAGCAGTTTAATCGGGGATTTCGAGCAGTACTTC.

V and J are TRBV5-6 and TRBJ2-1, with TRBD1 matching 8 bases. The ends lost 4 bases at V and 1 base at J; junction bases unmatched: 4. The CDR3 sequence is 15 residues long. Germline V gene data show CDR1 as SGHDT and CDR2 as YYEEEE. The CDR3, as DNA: TGTGCCAGCAGCCGGACAGGGTATTCCTACAATGAGCAGTTCTTC. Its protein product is CASSRTGYSYNEQFF.

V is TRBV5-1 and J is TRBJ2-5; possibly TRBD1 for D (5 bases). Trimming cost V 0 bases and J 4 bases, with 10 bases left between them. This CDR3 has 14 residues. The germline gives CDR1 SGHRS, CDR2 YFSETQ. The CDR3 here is CASSLEGSGETQYF. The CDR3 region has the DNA TGCGCCAGCAGCTTGGAGGGGTCGGGAGAGACCCAGTACTTC.